This T cell receptor (beta chain) came from a study of neurological immune-mediated disorders. Each CDR3 protein is one row after TCRdb ran MiXCR on the 5' RACE reads. The sample records approximately 32,000 distinct CDR3 sequences, about 16% being singletons. V lost 0 bases to trimming and J lost 2 bases; unmatched junction nucleotides: 8. This CDR3 is built from 16 residues. CDR1 is SGHKS and CDR2 is YYEKEE in the germline V gene (reference sequence). This clonotype was counted many times. The sample was PBMCs. The sequence was collected from an older man in good health. The rearrangement uses TRBV5-5 and TRBJ2-7; TRBD1 aligns across 7 bases. The CDR3: CASSLGGGTEAYEQYF. CDR3 sequence (DNA): TGTGCCAGCAGCTTGGGGGGTGGGACAGAAGCCTACGAGCAGTACTTC.